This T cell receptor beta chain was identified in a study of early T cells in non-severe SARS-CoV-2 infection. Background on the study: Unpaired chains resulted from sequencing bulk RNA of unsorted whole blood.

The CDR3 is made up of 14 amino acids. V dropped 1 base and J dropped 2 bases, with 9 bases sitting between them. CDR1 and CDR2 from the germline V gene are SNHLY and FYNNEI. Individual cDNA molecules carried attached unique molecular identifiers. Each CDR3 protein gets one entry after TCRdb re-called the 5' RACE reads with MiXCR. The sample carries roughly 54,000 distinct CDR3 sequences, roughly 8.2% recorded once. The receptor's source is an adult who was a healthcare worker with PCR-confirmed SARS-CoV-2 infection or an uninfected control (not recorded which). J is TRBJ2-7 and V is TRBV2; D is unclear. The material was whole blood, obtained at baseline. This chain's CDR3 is CASSEGHYTYEQYF. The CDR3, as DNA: TGTGCCAGCAGTGAAGGGCACTATACCTACGAGCAGTACTTC.